This record concerns one T cell receptor beta chain sequence. The sample holds many counts of this clonotype. This clone's antigen is unknown. No much larger clone is present one base from it, and per-base qualities are unavailable. The sample is drawn from a study of T-cell reconstitution after alpha-beta-depleted transplantation in children (dated by TCRdb to 2016 to 2017). A note on the overall study: Using TCR repertoire profiling, the study quantitatively followed how T-cell immune reconstitution unfolded in children after TCRalphabeta/CD19-depleted allogeneic hematopoietic cell transplantation.

The method was PCR. For sequencing, an Illumina HiSeq 2500 was employed. To normalize quantification of the TCRbeta repertoire, the TCR libraries were built with molecular barcoding that relied on unique molecular identifiers. TCRdb took the public reads, trimmed them with fastp at Q25, ran MiXCR for clone calling and kept in-frame beta chains. Rows merge per CDR3 protein into single entries with the most common DNA and genes. Counted in this sample were some 200,000 distinct CDR3 sequences; 14% to 15% of them appeared once. Of the sample, roughly 13% is held by the ten largest clones. According to the germline V gene (reference sequence), CDR1 reads LGHDT and CDR2 reads YNNKEL. V is reduced by 3 bases and J by 7 bases, leaving a spacing of 13 bases between them. Its CDR3 holds 14 amino acids, cysteine through phenylalanine. Only the CDR3 portion is preserved as DNA: 42 bases, with reading frame beginning at the first base.

This receptor chain uses TRBV3-1 and TRBJ2-1, with the D segment identity uncertain. Sequenced here: PBMCs from the stem cell graft donor, sampled from the stem cell graft. This TCR came from a human donor who donated a stem cell graft to a child with acute lymphoblastic leukemia. CDR3 sequence: CASSHLAQINEQFF. The nucleotide sequence reads TGTGCCAGCAGCCATTTAGCCCAGATAAATGAGCAGTTCTTC.